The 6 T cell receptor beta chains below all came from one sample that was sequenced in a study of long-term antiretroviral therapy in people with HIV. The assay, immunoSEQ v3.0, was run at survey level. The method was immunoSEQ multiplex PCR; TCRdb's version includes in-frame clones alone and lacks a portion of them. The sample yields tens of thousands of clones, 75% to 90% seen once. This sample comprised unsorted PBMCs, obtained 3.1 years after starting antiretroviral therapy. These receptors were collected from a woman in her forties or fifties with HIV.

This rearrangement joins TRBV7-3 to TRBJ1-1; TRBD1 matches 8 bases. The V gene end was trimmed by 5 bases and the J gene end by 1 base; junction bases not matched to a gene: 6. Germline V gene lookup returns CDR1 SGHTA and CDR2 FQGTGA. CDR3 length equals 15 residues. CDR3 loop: CASSLLGTGNTEAFF. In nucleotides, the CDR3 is TGTGCCAGCAGCCTATTAGGGACAGGGAACACTGAAGCTTTCTTT.

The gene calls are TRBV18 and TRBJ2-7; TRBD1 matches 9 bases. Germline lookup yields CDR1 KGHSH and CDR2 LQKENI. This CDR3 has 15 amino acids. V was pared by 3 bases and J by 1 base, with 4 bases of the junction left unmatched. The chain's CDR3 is CASSPVGTGSYEQYF. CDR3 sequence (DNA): TGTGCCAGCTCACCGGTGGGGACAGGGTCCTACGAGCAGTACTTC.

CDR3 sequence: CASRSHRAGGTEAFF. CDR3 DNA sequence: TGTGCCAGCAGGTCCCACCGGGCAGGGGGCACTGAAGCTTTCTTT. The V and J genes are TRBV6-5 and TRBJ1-1, with 7 bases identical to TRBD1. The J segment lost 4 bases and the V segment lost 6 bases, leaving 11 bases of the junction unmatched. This CDR3 spans 15 amino acids. The germline V gene has CDR1 MNHEY and CDR2 SVGAGI.

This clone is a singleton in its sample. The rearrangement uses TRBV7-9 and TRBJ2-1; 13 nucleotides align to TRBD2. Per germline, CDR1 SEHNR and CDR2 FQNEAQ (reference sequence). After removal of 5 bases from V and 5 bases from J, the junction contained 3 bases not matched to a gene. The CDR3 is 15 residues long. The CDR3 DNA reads TGTGCCAGCAGCCCGGGACTAGCGGGGAACAATGAGCAGTTCTTC. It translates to CASSPGLAGNNEQFF.

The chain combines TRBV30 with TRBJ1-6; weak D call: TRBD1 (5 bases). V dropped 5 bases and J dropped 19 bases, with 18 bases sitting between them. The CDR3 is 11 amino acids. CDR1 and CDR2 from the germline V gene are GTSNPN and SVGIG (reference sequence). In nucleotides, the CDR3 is TGTGCCTGGTCAACAGGAACACTCCAACACTTT. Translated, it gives CAWSTGTLQHF.

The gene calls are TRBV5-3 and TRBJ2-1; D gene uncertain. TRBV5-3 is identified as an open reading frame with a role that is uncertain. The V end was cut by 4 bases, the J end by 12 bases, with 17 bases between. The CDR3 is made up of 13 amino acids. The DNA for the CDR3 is TGTGCCAGAAGCCCGCCTCCTGACGAGTGGCAGTTCTTC. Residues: CARSPPPDEWQFF.